A single sample gave rise to the 4 T cell receptor beta chains below, sequenced in a study of human T cells and chemical hapten exposure. MiXCR was run by TCRdb on the RACE reads, yielding one entry per CDR3 protein. Of more than 300,000 distinct CDR3 sequences listed, around 5.5% were seen once; the top ten hold around 8%. Time point defined: pre-sensitization, week 0. Treatment in this sample: therapeutic diphenylcyclopropenone sensitization with weekly scalp DPC. The source was whole blood, collected in connection with sensitization to the hapten diphenylcyclopropenone (DPC). These receptors were taken from a woman in her late teens or twenties with alopecia areata. Some clones in this sample may be carry-over from other donors' samples.

The V and J genes are TRBV20-1 and TRBJ2-7; maybe TRBD1 (6 bases). The germline V gene has CDR1 DFQATT and CDR2 SNEGSKA (reference sequence). The CDR3 has 12 amino acids. Trimming removed 6 bases at V and 0 bases at J, with 9 bases between. The CDR3: CSAGDTSYEQYF. CDR3 bases: TGCAGTGCAGGGGACACCTCCTACGAGCAGTACTTC.

The V gene is TRBV2, the J gene TRBJ1-1, with 8 bases identical to TRBD1. The V gene end was trimmed by 6 bases and the J gene end by 3 bases; junction bases not matched to a gene: 3. This CDR3 is 13 amino acids long. Germline loops: CDR1 SNHLY, CDR2 FYNNEI. CDR3 loop: CASRATGDTEAFF. The CDR3 region has the DNA TGTGCCAGCAGGGCGACAGGGGACACTGAAGCTTTCTTT.

The chain combines TRBV7-9 with TRBJ1-1; D not certain. The CDR3 spans 14 residues. Trimming stripped 5 bases from V and 0 bases from J, with 10 bases between. CDR1 and CDR2 (germline): SEHNR, FQNEAQ (reference sequence). The CDR3 DNA sequence: TGTGCCAGCAGCCCCCTGAGTCTGAACACTGAAGCTTTCTTT. Its translation is CASSPLSLNTEAFF.

This chain connects TRBV7-9 to TRBJ2-1, with 8 bases aligning to TRBD1. CDR3 length: 15 amino acids. Germline V gives CDR1 SEHNR, CDR2 FQNEAQ (reference sequence). V gave up 4 bases and J gave up 6 bases; unmatched junction bases: 8. The CDR3 nucleotides read TGTGCCAGCAGCTCTACACAGGGGGGTTTCAATGAGCAGTTCTTC. Translated, it gives CASSSTQGGFNEQFF. Filled out from reference TRBV7-9 and TRBJ2-1, the complete variable domain reads DTGVSQNPRHKITKRGQNVTFRCDPISEHNRLYWYRQTLGQGPEFLTYFQNEAQLEKSRLLSDRFSAERPKGSFSTLEIQRTEQGDSAMYLCASSSTQGGFNEQFFGPGTRLTVL.